This TCR beta chain was recorded in a study of a mutant IDH1 vaccine in newly diagnosed glioma. On the study more broadly: Vaccines were first given 4-6 weeks after radiotherapy alone, or with temozolomide cycles. Treated patients had a mean age of roughly 40 years and a roughly 60% male, around 38% female split. It was radiotherapy, temozolomide, or both that patients received previously, with most receiving both. The week-35 safety follow-up was V12, and the week-47 study end was V13.

Generated by immunoSEQ multiplex PCR, the TCRdb table keeps only in-frame clones and is missing some. The table lists about 34,000 clones, 87% of them singletons. This clone was seen once. What it binds is unknown. Germline CDR1 and CDR2: SGHTS and YDEGEE. Deletions cut 0 bases from V and 6 bases from J, with 12 bases between. The CDR3 runs to 15 residues. Sample time point: week 47, end of study. A single vaccine dose contained 300 ug of mutant IDH1 20-mer peptide, and topical imiquimod was used with it. This receptor was identified in a woman aged 25 to 39 with glioma. This chain connects TRBV5-8 to TRBJ1-4, with D unclear. Sequenced material: PBMCs, taken from a glioma patient whose treatment included an IDH1 peptide vaccine. The CDR3 sequence: CASSLGRSIHEKLFF. CDR3 sequence (DNA): TGTGCCAGCAGCTTGGGTCGGAGCATTCATGAAAAACTGTTTTTT.